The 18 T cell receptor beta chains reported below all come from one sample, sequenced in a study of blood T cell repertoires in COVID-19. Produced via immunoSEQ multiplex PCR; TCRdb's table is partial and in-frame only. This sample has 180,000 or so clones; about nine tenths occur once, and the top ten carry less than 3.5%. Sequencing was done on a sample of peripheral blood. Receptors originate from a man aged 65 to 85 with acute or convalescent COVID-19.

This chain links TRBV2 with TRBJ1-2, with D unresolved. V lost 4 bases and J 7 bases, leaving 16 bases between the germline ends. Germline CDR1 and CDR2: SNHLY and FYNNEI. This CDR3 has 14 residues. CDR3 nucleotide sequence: TGTGCCAGCAGTGTAGAAAGGGAGGGAAGTGGCTACACCTTC. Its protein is CASSVEREGSGYTF.

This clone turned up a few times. The CDR3 is CASSQDDLDKNTEAFF. The DNA for the CDR3 is TGTGCCAGCAGCCAAGATGACTTGGACAAGAACACTGAAGCTTTCTTT. The chain is built from TRBV4-2 and TRBJ1-1; a weak D match, TRBD1 (5 bases). The CDR3 consists of 16 residues. Trimming took off 0 bases at V and 1 base at J, with 12 bases between the two ends. CDR1 is LGHNA and CDR2 is YNFKEQ in the germline V gene.

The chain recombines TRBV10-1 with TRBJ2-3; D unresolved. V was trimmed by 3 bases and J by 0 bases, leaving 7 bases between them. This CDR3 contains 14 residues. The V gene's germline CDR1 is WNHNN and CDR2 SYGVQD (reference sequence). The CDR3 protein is CASSEVTSTDTQYF. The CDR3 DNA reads TGCGCCAGCAGTGAAGTTACTAGCACAGATACGCAGTATTTT.

In DNA, the CDR3 is TGTGCCAGCAGCTCAGGGGGACAAATTCAAGAGACCCAGTACTTC. Translation: CASSSGGQIQETQYF. The chain has TRBV5-4 and TRBJ2-5, with 7 bases fitting TRBD1. Trimming cost V 3 bases and J 2 bases; bases outside gene matches: 7. The CDR3 loop spans 15 amino acids. Per germline, CDR1 SGHNT and CDR2 YYREEE (reference sequence).

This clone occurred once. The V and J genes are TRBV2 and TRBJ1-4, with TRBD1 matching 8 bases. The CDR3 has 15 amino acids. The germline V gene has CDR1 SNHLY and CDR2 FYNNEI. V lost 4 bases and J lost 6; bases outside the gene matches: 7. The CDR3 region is CASSGMTGVYEKLFF. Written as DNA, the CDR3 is TGTGCCAGCAGTGGCATGACAGGGGTGTATGAAAAACTGTTTTTT.

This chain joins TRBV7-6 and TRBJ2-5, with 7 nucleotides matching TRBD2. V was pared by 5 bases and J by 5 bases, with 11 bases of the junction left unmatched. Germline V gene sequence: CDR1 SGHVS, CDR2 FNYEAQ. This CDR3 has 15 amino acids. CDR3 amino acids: CASSPGTIRGETQYF. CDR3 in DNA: TGTGCCAGCAGCCCAGGGACTATTCGGGGGGAGACCCAGTACTTC.

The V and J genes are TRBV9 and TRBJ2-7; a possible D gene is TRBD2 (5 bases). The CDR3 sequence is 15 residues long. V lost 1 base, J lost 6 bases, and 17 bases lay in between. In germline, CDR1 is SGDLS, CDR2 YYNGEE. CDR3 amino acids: CASSVRGSPSGEQYF. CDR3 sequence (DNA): TGTGCCAGCAGCGTAAGAGGGTCACCTAGTGGCGAGCAGTACTTC. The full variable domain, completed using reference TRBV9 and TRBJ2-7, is DSGVTQTPKHLITATGQRVTLRCSPRSGDLSVYWYQQSLDQGLQFLIQYYNGEERAKGNILERFSAQQFPDLHSELNLSSLELGDSALYFCASSVRGSPSGEQYFGPGTRLTVT.

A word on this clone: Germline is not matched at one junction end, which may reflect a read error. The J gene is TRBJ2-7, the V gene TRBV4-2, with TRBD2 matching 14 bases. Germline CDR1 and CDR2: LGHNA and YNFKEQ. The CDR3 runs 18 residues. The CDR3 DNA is TGTGCCAGCAGCCAAGTAGGACTAGCGGGAGGAACCTCCAACGAGCAGTACTTC. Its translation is CASSQVGLAGGTSNEQYF.

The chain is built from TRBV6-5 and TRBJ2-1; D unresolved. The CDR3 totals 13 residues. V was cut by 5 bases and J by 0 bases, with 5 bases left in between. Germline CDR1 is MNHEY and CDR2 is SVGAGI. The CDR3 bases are TGTGCCAGCAGTAGGAGCTCCTACAATGAGCAGTTCTTC. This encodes CASSRSSYNEQFF.

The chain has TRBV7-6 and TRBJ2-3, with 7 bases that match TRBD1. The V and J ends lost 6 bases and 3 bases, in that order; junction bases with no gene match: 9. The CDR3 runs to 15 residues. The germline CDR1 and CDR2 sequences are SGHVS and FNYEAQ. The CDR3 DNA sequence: TGTGCCAGCAGTTCTGACAGGGCCATGACAGATACGCAGTATTTT. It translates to CASSSDRAMTDTQYF.

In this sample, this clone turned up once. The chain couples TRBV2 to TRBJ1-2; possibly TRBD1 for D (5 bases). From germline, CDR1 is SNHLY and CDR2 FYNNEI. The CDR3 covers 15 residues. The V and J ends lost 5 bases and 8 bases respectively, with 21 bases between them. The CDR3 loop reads CASSLRGVGTIGYTF. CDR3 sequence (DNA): TGTGCCAGCAGTCTCCGGGGCGTGGGGACTATCGGCTACACCTTC.

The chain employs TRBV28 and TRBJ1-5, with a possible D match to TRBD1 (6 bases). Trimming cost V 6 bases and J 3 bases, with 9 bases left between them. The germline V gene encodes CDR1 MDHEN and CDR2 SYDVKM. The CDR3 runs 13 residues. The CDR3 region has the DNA TGTGCCAGCAGGGGGGGGGCCAATCAGCCCCAGCATTTT. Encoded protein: CASRGGANQPQHF. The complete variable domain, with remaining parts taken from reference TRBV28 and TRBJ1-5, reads DVKVTQSSRYLVKRTGEKVFLECVQDMDHENMFWYRQDPGLGLRLIYFSYDVKMKEKGDIPEGYSVSREKKERFSLILESASTNQTSMYLCASRGGANQPQHFGDGTRLSIL.

The CDR3, as DNA: TGTGCCAGCACTGACAACTCCTACAGAGATACGCAGTATTTT. This translates into CASTDNSYRDTQYF. This chain links TRBV2 with TRBJ2-3; D not resolved. There are 14 residues in the CDR3. Per germline, CDR1 SNHLY and CDR2 FYNNEI. V shed 7 bases and J shed 5 bases, with 16 bases lying between them.

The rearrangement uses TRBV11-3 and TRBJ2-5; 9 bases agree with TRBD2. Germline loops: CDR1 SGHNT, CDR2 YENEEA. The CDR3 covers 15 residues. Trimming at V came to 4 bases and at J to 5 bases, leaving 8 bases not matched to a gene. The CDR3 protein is CASSSQGLAGETQYF. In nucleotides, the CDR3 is TGTGCCAGCAGCTCCCAGGGACTAGCAGGGGAGACCCAGTACTTC.

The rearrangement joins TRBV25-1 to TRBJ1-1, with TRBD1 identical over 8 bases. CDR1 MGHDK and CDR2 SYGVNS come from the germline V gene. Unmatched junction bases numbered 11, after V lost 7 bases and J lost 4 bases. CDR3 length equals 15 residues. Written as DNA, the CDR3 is TGTGCCAGCAATAGACAGGGGATGGGCATCACTGAAGCTTTCTTT. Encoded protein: CASNRQGMGITEAFF. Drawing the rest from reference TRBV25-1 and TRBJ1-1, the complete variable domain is EADIYQTPRYLVIGTGKKITLECSQTMGHDKMYWYQQDPGMELHLIHYSYGVNSTEKGDLSSESTVSRIRTEHFPLTLESARPSHTSQYLCASNRQGMGITEAFFGQGTRLTVV.

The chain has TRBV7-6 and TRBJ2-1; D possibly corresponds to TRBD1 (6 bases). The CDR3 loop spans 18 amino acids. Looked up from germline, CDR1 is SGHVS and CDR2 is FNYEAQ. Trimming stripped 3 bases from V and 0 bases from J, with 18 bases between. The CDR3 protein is CASSFSPRTESSYNEQFF. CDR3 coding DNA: TGTGCCAGCAGCTTTTCCCCCCGGACAGAGAGCTCCTACAATGAGCAGTTCTTC.

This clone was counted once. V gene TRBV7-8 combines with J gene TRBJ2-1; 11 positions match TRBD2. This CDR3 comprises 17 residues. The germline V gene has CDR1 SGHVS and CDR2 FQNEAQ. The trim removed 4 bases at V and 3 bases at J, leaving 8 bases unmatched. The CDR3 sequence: CASSSSATSGSYNEQFF. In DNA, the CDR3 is TGTGCCAGCAGCTCAAGCGCAACTAGCGGGAGCTACAATGAGCAGTTCTTC.

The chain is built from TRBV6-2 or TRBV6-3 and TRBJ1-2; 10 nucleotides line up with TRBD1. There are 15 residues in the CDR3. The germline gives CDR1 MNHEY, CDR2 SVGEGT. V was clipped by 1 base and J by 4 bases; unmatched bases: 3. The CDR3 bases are TGTGCCAGCAGTTACTTGGGACAGGGGAGCTATGGCTACACCTTC. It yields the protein CASSYLGQGSYGYTF.